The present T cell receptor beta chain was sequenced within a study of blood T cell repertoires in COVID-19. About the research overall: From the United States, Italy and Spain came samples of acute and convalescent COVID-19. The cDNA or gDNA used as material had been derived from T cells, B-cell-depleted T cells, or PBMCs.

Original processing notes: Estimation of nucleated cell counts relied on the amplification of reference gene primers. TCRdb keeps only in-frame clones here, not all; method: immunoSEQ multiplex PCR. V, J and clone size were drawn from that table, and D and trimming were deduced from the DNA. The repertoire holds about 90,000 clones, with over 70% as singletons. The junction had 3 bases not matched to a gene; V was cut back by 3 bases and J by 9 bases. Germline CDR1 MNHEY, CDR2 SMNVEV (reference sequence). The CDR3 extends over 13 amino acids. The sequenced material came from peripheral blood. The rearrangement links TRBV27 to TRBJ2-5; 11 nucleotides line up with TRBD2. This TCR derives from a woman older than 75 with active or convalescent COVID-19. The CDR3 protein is CASSFSSGGPQYF. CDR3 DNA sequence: TGTGCCAGCAGTTTTTCTAGCGGGGGGCCCCAGTACTTC.